This T cell receptor beta chain emerged from a study of cytomegalovirus exposure and HLA in healthy donors. Overall study context: Researchers previously reported finding 90 million to 120 million unique TCR beta sequences from 150 million to 200 million T cells. Points from the study as a whole: Relative to the approximately 680-donor mean, N-insertions were reportedly fewer in an Asian-associated ancestry cluster in a later analysis. 164 TCR beta chains were listed as cytomegalovirus-associated.

With 60 Vbeta and 13 Jbeta primers, the PCR was carried out. Clones were sequenced by immunoSEQ multiplex PCR, and TCRdb holds only the in-frame ones, with some missing. This table lists roughly 60,000 clones. The length of the CDR3 is 15 residues. The V gene's germline CDR1 is SGHAT and CDR2 FQNNGV. As concerns this clone: What it binds is unknown. One end of the junction does not line up with germline, which may come from a read error.

The rearrangement joins TRBV11-2 to TRBJ2-1, with D unclear. The clonotype originates from a male donor in good health and CMV-seronegative. Material for sequencing was PBMCs. This CDR3 is CASSLGLGSDNEQFF. DNA for the CDR3: TGTGCCAGCAGCTTAGGTCTGGGCTCCGACAATGAGCAGTTCTTC.